A single TCR beta chain is shown here with its context. The CDR3 contains 17 residues. Germline V CDR1 and CDR2: LNHDA, SQIVND (reference sequence). Losses at the gene ends were 1 base for V and 2 bases for J; bases not matched to a gene: 8. This record comes from a study of blood T cell repertoires in COVID-19. TCRdb keeps only in-frame clones here, not all; method: immunoSEQ multiplex PCR. The table shows 150,000 to 200,000 clones, with roughly 90% occurring only once. The material sequenced was peripheral blood. This rearrangement joins TRBV19 to TRBJ2-4, with 7 bases aligning to TRBD1. The source of this sequence is a man in his fifties or sixties with acute or convalescent COVID-19. CDR3 protein: CASSIAQGEYSKNIQYF. The CDR3 DNA follows: TGTGCCAGTAGTATAGCCCAGGGGGAATACTCCAAAAACATTCAGTACTTC.